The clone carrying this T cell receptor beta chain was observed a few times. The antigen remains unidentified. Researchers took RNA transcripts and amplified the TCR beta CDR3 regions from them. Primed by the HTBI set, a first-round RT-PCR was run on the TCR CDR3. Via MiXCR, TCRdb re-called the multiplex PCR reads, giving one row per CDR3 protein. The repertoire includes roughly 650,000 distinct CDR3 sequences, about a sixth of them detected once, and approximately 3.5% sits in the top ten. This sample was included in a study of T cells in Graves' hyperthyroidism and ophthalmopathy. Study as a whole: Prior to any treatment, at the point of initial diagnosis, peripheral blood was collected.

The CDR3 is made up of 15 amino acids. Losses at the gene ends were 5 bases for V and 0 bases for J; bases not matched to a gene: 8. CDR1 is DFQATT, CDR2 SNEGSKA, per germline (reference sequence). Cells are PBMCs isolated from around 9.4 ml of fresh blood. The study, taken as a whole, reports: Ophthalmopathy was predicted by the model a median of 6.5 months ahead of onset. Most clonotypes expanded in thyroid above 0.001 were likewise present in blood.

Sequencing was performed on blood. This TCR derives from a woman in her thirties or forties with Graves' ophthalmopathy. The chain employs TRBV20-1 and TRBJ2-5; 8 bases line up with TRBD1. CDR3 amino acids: CSARRTGQYQETQYF. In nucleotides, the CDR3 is TGCAGTGCTCGTAGGACAGGGCAGTACCAAGAGACCCAGTACTTC.